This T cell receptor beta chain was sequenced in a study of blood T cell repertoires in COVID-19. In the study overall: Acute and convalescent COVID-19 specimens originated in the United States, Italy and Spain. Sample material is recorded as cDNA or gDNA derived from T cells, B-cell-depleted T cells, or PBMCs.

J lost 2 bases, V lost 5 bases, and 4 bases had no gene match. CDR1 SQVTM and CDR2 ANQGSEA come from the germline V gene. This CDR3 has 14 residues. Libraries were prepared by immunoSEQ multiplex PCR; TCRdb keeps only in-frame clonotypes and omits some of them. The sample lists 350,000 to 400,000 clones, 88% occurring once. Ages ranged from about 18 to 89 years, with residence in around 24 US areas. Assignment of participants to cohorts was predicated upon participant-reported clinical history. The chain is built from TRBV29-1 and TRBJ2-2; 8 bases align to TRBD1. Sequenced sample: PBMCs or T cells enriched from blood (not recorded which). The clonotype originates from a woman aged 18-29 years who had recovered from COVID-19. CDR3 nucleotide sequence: TGCAGCGTTCGGACAGGGACCAACACCGGGGAGCTGTTTTTT. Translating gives CSVRTGTNTGELFF.